The 17 T cell receptor beta chains reported below all come from one sample, sequenced in a study of blood T cells in healthy people across ages. The authors ran a second PCR of about 6 to 11 cycles using a sample-barcoded 5' primer and a J-beta primer mix. Using its own MiXCR run on the 5' RACE reads, TCRdb lists one record per CDR3 protein. The sample lists 1.8 million or so distinct CDR3 sequences, about 39% occurring once. Sequencing was done on a sample of blood. Receptor source: a human donor in good health.

A few counts support this clonotype. The chain employs TRBV7-2 and TRBJ2-4, with TRBD1 as a possible D gene (6 bases). The CDR3 extends over 16 amino acids. V was pared by 4 bases and J by 0 bases, with 13 bases between. Looked up from germline, CDR1 is SGHTA and CDR2 is FQGNSA. This chain's CDR3 is CASSSGTLLAKNIQYF. CDR3 coding DNA: TGTGCCAGCAGCTCCGGGACATTACTAGCCAAAAACATTCAGTACTTC.

The V call is TRBV6-5, the J call TRBJ2-3; 7 nucleotides agree with TRBD1. CDR3 length: 15 amino acids. V was clipped by 5 bases and J by 6 bases; unmatched bases: 11. Per the germline V gene, CDR1 is MNHEY and CDR2 is SVGAGI. The DNA for the CDR3 is TGTGCCAGCAGTAGACAGGGAGACGCGGCGGATACGCAGTATTTT. Translating gives CASSRQGDAADTQYF.

In this sample, this clonotype turned up a few times. The chain recombines TRBV9 with TRBJ1-5, with 7 bases matching TRBD1. The V gene end was trimmed by 2 bases and the J gene end by 3 bases; junction bases not matched to a gene: 2. Germline loops: CDR1 SGDLS, CDR2 YYNGEE. CDR3 length equals 14 residues. The CDR3 here is CASSVGQFNQPQHF. CDR3 sequence (DNA): TGTGCCAGCAGCGTGGGACAGTTCAATCAGCCCCAGCATTTT.

There are a few counts of this clonotype. The chain carries TRBV4-1 and TRBJ1-6; no firm D call. This CDR3 spans 14 amino acids. V was pared by 6 bases and J by 5 bases, with 11 bases between. Germline V gene sequence: CDR1 MGHRA, CDR2 YSYEKL. In DNA, the CDR3 is TGCGCCAGCAGAACACGGGGTAATAATTCACCCCTCCACTTT. This sequence encodes CASRTRGNNSPLHF.

This clonotype was detected only a few times. This rearrangement joins TRBV28 to TRBJ2-1; the D gene is possibly TRBD1 (6 bases). The germline gives CDR1 MDHEN, CDR2 SYDVKM. The length of the CDR3 is 15 residues. The ends were cut back, 10 bases at V and 7 bases at J, with 23 bases in the middle. Here the CDR3 reads CANIPGQGSRNEQFF. Here the CDR3 DNA reads TGTGCCAACATTCCGGGACAAGGGTCGCGGAATGAGCAGTTCTTC.

This rearrangement joins TRBV20-1 to TRBJ1-2; no clear D gene. The CDR3 consists of 14 residues. Germline loops: CDR1 DFQATT, CDR2 SNEGSKA (reference sequence). V was shortened by 2 bases and J by 4 bases, with 14 bases between the two germline ends. CDR3 loop: CSARPTRGGYGYTF. The CDR3 DNA is TGCAGTGCTAGACCCACACGGGGAGGCTATGGCTACACCTTC.

This clonotype was detected a few times. This chain links TRBV7-2 with TRBJ2-3, with 7 bases lining up with TRBD2. The CDR3 contains 16 residues. Germline CDR1 is SGHTA and CDR2 is FQGNSA. The junction had 7 bases not matched to a gene; V was cut back by 3 bases and J by 1 base. This CDR3 reads CASSFPLAGGTDTQYF. The CDR3 region has the DNA TGTGCCAGCAGCTTTCCTTTGGCGGGGGGCACAGATACGCAGTATTTT. Using reference TRBV7-2 and TRBJ2-3 for the parts outside the CDR3, the full variable domain is GAGVSQSPSNKVTEKGKDVELRCDPISGHTALYWYRQSLGQGLEFLIYFQGNSAPDKSGLPSDRFSAERTGGSVSTLTIQRTQQEDSAVYLCASSFPLAGGTDTQYFGPGTRLTVL.

Points on this clonotype: A read error may account for a junction end that differs from germline. The V gene is TRBV7-3, the J gene TRBJ1-2; TRBD1 is a possible D gene (5 bases). Per germline, CDR1 SGHTA and CDR2 FQGTGA. This CDR3 is 13 amino acids long. The DNA of the CDR3 is TGTGCCAACAGCCCCGGGACCCTAGGTGGCTACACCTTC. Translation: CANSPGTLGGYTF.

The chain employs TRBV2 and TRBJ1-3, with unresolved D. Between the trimmed V and J ends, which lost 9 bases and 0 bases, there was a span of 12 bases. The length of the CDR3 is 14 residues. Germline CDR1 SNHLY, CDR2 FYNNEI. CDR3 sequence (DNA): TGTGCCAGTTACGCCGATACCTCTGGAAACACCATATATTTT. It specifies CASYADTSGNTIYF.

This clonotype was observed a handful of times. The chain links TRBV6-5 to TRBJ2-7; 12 bases fit TRBD1. With V trimmed by 8 bases and J by 2 bases, 4 bases remained unmatched. Germline CDR1 is MNHEY and CDR2 is SVGAGI. CDR3 length equals 14 residues. DNA for the CDR3: TGTGCCAGCGTAGGGACAGGGGGCACCTACGAGCAGTACTTC. Its protein product is CASVGTGGTYEQYF.

J is TRBJ1-5 and V is TRBV7-2; D is unclear. This CDR3 region has 16 residues. The V gene lost 1 base and the J gene lost 7 bases, with 17 bases spanning the gap. The germline gives CDR1 SGHTA, CDR2 FQGNSA. The chain's CDR3 is CASSLVGAHYRQPQHF. DNA of the CDR3: TGTGCCAGCAGCTTAGTAGGCGCCCATTATAGACAGCCCCAGCATTTT.

This clonotype was seen a few times. The genes are TRBV6-6 and TRBJ2-4; perhaps TRBD2 as D (5 bases). The CDR3 contains 12 residues. CDR1 and CDR2 from the germline V gene are MNHNY and SVGAGI (reference sequence). The V end lost 6 bases, the J end lost 13 bases, and 16 bases lay between the germline ends. CDR3 protein: CASSSMLREQYF. CDR3 nucleotide sequence: TGTGCCAGCAGCTCCATGCTGAGGGAGCAGTACTTC.

This rearrangement joins TRBV4-1 to TRBJ1-2; possibly TRBD1 for D (5 bases). Trimming took 0 bases from V and 8 from J, leaving 25 bases between them. CDR3 length: 18 amino acids. The germline CDR1 and CDR2 sequences are MGHRA and YSYEKL. CDR3 nucleotide sequence: TGCGCCAGCAGCCAAGATTGTGGGCTCGCTCAACTTGGGGGAGGCTACACCTTC. Its translation is CASSQDCGLAQLGGGYTF.

This clonotype occurred a few times. The rearrangement links TRBV9 to TRBJ2-4; 7 positions match TRBD2. Trimming cost V 3 bases and J 1 base; bases outside gene matches: 4. Germline-derived CDR1 and CDR2 are SGDLS and YYNGEE. The CDR3 length is 15 residues. As DNA, the CDR3 is TGTGCCAGCAGCGCTGGGGGGGGGGCCAAAAACATTCAGTACTTC. Protein sequence: CASSAGGGAKNIQYF.

As for this clonotype: Relative to the germline gene, one junction end is altered; a read error may explain this. The rearrangement links TRBV6-5 to TRBJ1-6; 7 bases match TRBD1. Germline V lookup: CDR1 MNHEY, CDR2 SVGAGI. This CDR3 is 13 amino acids long. The CDR3 loop is CASSDSGGSPPHF. CDR3 sequence (DNA): TGTGCCAGCAGTGACTCAGGGGGTTCACCCCCCCACTTT.

This clonotype was seen only a few times. V gene TRBV27 combines with J gene TRBJ1-2, with D perhaps matching TRBD1 (5 bases). Trimming pared 5 bases from V and 2 bases from J, leaving 15 bases between. Germline V gene sequence: CDR1 MNHEY, CDR2 SMNVEV (reference sequence). The CDR3 spans 15 residues. The chain's CDR3 is CASSLRDGKNYGYTF. As DNA, the CDR3 is TGTGCCAGCAGTCTTCGGGACGGGAAAAACTATGGCTACACCTTC.

V usage is TRBV5-1 and J usage is TRBJ2-1; D ambiguous. Trimming took 0 bases from V and 9 from J, leaving 7 bases between them. CDR3 length: 12 residues. CDR1 is SGHRS, CDR2 YFSETQ, per germline. CDR3 DNA: TGCGCCAGCAGCTTGGGGGCCCCTGAGCAGTTCTTC. It is translated as CASSLGAPEQFF. The entire variable domain, with the rest obtained from reference TRBV5-1 and TRBJ2-1, is as follows: KAGVTQTPRYLIKTRGQQVTLSCSPISGHRSVSWYQQTPGQGLQFLFEYFSETQRNKGNFPGRFSGRQFSNSRSEMNVSTLELGDSALYLCASSLGAPEQFFGPGTRLTVL.